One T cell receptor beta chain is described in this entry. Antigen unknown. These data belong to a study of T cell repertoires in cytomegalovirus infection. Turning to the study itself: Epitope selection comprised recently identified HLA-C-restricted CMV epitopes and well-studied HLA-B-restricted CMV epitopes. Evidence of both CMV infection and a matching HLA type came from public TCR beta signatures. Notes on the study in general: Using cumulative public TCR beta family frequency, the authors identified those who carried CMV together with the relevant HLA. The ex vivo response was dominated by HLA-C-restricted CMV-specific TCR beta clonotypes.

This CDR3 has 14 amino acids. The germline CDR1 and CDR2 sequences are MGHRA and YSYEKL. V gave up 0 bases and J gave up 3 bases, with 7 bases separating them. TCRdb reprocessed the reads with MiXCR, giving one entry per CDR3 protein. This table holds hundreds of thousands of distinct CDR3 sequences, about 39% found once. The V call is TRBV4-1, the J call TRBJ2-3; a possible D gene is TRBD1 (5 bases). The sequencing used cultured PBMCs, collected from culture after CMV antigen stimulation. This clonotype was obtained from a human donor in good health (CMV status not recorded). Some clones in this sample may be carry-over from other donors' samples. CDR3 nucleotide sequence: TGCGCCAGCAGCCAAGACAGGGCGACAGATACGCAGTATTTT. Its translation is CASSQDRATDTQYF.